This T cell receptor (beta chain) was captured by sequencing in a study of blood T cell repertoires in COVID-19 (dated by TCRdb to 2019 to 2021). In the study overall: Samples covering the acute and convalescent phases of COVID-19 were provided by collaborators in the United States, Italy and Spain. The repertoires were made available in a free public database intended to serve as a resource for research on the immune response to SARS-CoV-2. The prospective study material was composed of cDNA or gDNA derived from T cells, B-cell-depleted T cells, or PBMCs. The samples were drawn from the first 160 participants of the ongoing ImmuneRACE study and from some 1,300 subjects provided by 6 global collaborators. Subjects who had been exposed to COVID-19, were actively infected with it, or had recovered from it provided the deeply sampled blood TCRbeta repertoires that made up the dataset. Where available, HLA class I and class II types were taken from metadata supplied by the sample provider and were not determined by assay-based typing. Sample metadata almost always included a de-identified subject ID, COVID-19 status, age in years and sex. Overall study outcomes, separate from this receptor: How much clinical and demographic metadata was included differed by source and by participant, and the metadata was provided uncurated.

TCRbeta CDR3 regions were amplified from genomic DNA using the immunoSEQ Assay, a bias-controlled multiplex PCR. The authors processed their data as follows. Nucleated cell counts per sample were estimated from amplification of reference gene primers within the assay. To quantify the absolute abundance of each unique TCRbeta CDR3 rearrangement, sequence reads were collapsed and filtered. For each sample, productive Simpson clonality was calculated as the square root of Simpson's diversity index across productive rearrangements. In its TCRdb copy, this immuneACCESS table keeps in-frame sequences only and misses some clones. Where compared with another copy, unresolved V genes explain less than half of these, and the others have no known cause. V and J calls and clone size are those listed in that table; D and trimming were worked out from the DNA. A total of a few hundred thousand clones appear in this sample, more than 75% of them only once. The ten largest make up about 10% of the sample.

The CDR3 covers 14 residues, taking in both the cysteine and the phenylalanine. Solely the CDR3 DNA is kept, with 42 bases framed from the first base. The germline V gene yields MDHEN for CDR1 and SYDVKM for CDR2. Between the V and J ends, shortened by 1 base and 4 bases respectively, the junction contains 10 bases. As for this clone: Its antigen remains undetermined. Base qualities are not at hand, and no much larger clone is one base apart.

Enrolling through a virtual design, the prospective study's participants ranged in age from roughly 18 to 90 years and lived across 20 to 25 United States geographic areas. To assign participants to cohorts, the prospective study relied on clinical history that participants themselves reported in a screening survey and a study questionnaire. Recovered participants in ImmuneRACE Cohort 3 were defined as having two consecutive negative NP/OP PCR tests, clearance from a healthcare professional, or resolution of symptoms. In the prospective study, whole blood, serum and a nasopharyngeal or oropharyngeal swab were collected from each participant by mobile phlebotomists. Participants in the prospective study had the option to provide additional blood draws and questionnaires over a 2-month period. Prospective study blood samples were shipped either frozen or at room temperature before DNA extraction.

The TCR comes from a woman aged 45 to 65 who had recovered from COVID-19. The V and J genes are TRBV28 and TRBJ1-2, with no reliable assignment of the D segment. Sample: PBMCs or T cells enriched from blood (not recorded which). The DNA sequence is as follows: TGTGCCAGCAGTTTATCTGAGTTTTCCTATGGCTACACCTTC. Its protein is CASSLSEFSYGYTF.